Below are 14 T cell receptor beta chains sequenced from a single sample in a study of blood T cells in healthy people across ages. Then a second PCR, running roughly 6 to 12 cycles, was carried out with a sample-barcoded 5' primer and a J-beta primer mix. Each CDR3 protein is one row after TCRdb ran MiXCR on the 5' RACE reads. The repertoire holds hundreds of thousands of distinct CDR3 sequences, roughly 53% seen once, with approximately 37% in the top ten. The sequencing sample was made of blood. Receptors originate from a man aged 60 to 75 in good health.

As regards this clonotype: This may come from a read error, since a much larger clone is one base off. The genes are TRBV5-1 and TRBJ2-5; D tentatively fits TRBD1 or TRBD2 (5 bases each). This CDR3 spans 15 amino acids. Between the trimmed V and J ends, which lost 0 bases and 1 base, there was a span of 10 bases. Germline loops: CDR1 SGHRS, CDR2 YFSETQ. CDR3 nucleotides: TGCGCCAGCAGCTTGGTTGGGGACCTCCAAGAGACCCAGTACTTC. Its translation is CASSLVGDLQETQYF.

The chain joins TRBV12-3 or TRBV12-4 to TRBJ2-3, with 11 bases matching TRBD2. The ends lost 6 bases at V and 3 bases at J; junction bases unmatched: 8. This CDR3 has 16 residues. This chain's CDR3 is CASSLHSGGGTDTQYF. DNA for the CDR3: TGTGCCAGCAGCCTCCATAGCGGGGGGGGAACAGATACGCAGTATTTT.

This chain links TRBV4-1 with TRBJ2-1; no clear D gene. CDR1 is MGHRA, CDR2 YSYEKL, per germline. The V end was cut by 1 base, the J end by 4 bases, with 14 bases between. CDR3 length: 16 residues. The CDR3 coding sequence is TGCGCCAGCAGCCAAGTTGCGGACCCCGGGTACAATGAGCAGTTCTTC. Translating gives CASSQVADPGYNEQFF.

This chain connects TRBV6-7 to TRBJ2-6, with TRBD1 matching 8 bases. TRBV6-7 is annotated as an ORF whose role is uncertain. This CDR3 region has 18 residues. J gave up 0 bases and V 9 bases, and 13 bases lay outside the gene matches. The CDR3 region is CASDGAGQVFSGANVLTF. The CDR3, as DNA: TGTGCCAGTGATGGGGCGGGACAGGTCTTCTCTGGGGCCAACGTCCTGACTTTC.

The gene calls are TRBV6-5 and TRBJ1-2, with D possibly being TRBD1 (5 bases). The CDR3 consists of 15 residues. The germline V gene encodes CDR1 MNHEY and CDR2 SVGAGI. Trimming left V 0 bases short and J 1 base short, with 9 bases between. CDR3 DNA: TGTGCCAGCAGTTACTCGGGGCAGGATAACTATGGCTACACCTTC. Translated: CASSYSGQDNYGYTF.

The CDR3 sequence is CASRQGGSDTQYF. The CDR3 DNA sequence: TGCGCCAGCAGACAGGGGGGATCAGATACGCAGTATTTT. The chain uses TRBV10-2 and TRBJ2-3; TRBD1 matches at 8 bases. The CDR3 spans 13 residues. V was pared by 6 bases and J by 4 bases, with 3 bases of the junction left unmatched. Germline-derived CDR1 and CDR2 are WSHSY and SAAADI.

V gene TRBV4-1 combines with J gene TRBJ1-1; D call uncertain. V shed 0 bases and J shed 5 bases, with 19 bases lying between them. Germline CDR1 and CDR2: MGHRA and YSYEKL. The CDR3 loop spans 17 amino acids. CDR3 sequence reads: CASSQDFIGRSRTEAFF. Here the CDR3 DNA reads TGCGCCAGCAGCCAAGATTTCATAGGGCGGAGTAGGACTGAAGCTTTCTTT.

The rearrangement joins TRBV20-1 to TRBJ2-4; no definite D call. This CDR3 spans 12 amino acids. The V gene's germline CDR1 is DFQATT and CDR2 SNEGSKA (reference sequence). V was shortened by 3 bases and J by 13 bases, with 16 bases between the two germline ends. Here the CDR3 reads CSASGPAYGQYF. CDR3 nucleotide sequence: TGCAGTGCTAGTGGGCCCGCTTACGGGCAGTACTTC.

This clonotype turned up a few times. The J gene is TRBJ2-7, the V gene TRBV6-2 or TRBV6-3, with 8 nucleotides matching TRBD1. This CDR3 region has 15 residues. Germline V lookup: CDR1 MNHEY, CDR2 SVGEGT. After removal of 2 bases from V and 3 bases from J, the junction contained 6 bases not matched to a gene. The CDR3 region has the DNA TGTGCCAGCAGTTACGATGGGACAGGCTTCTACGAGCAGTACTTC. This codes for CASSYDGTGFYEQYF.

The V call is TRBV10-3, the J call TRBJ2-1; 12 bases agree with TRBD2. This CDR3 is built from 16 residues. The trim removed 6 bases at V and 1 base at J, leaving 4 bases unmatched. The V gene's germline CDR1 is ENHRY and CDR2 SYGVKD. CDR3 residues: CAISGLAGGSYNEQFF. DNA for the CDR3: TGTGCCATCAGCGGCCTAGCGGGGGGGTCCTACAATGAGCAGTTCTTC.

The chain is built from TRBV5-1 and TRBJ2-1, with 10 nucleotides matching TRBD1. CDR3 length equals 16 residues. The V and J ends lost 4 bases and 5 bases, in that order; junction bases with no gene match: 9. Germline CDR1 is SGHRS and CDR2 is YFSETQ. CDR3 coding DNA: TGCGCCAGCAGCCCAAACTCCGGGACAGGGGACAATGAGCAGTTCTTC. It codes for CASSPNSGTGDNEQFF. Using reference TRBV5-1 and TRBJ2-1 for the parts outside the CDR3, the full variable domain is KAGVTQTPRYLIKTRGQQVTLSCSPISGHRSVSWYQQTPGQGLQFLFEYFSETQRNKGNFPGRFSGRQFSNSRSEMNVSTLELGDSALYLCASSPNSGTGDNEQFFGPGTRLTVL.

This chain uses TRBV5-1 with TRBJ2-5; 7 bases are a match to TRBD2. Germline lookup yields CDR1 SGHRS and CDR2 YFSETQ. The CDR3 runs 14 residues. The V gene end was trimmed by 9 bases and the J gene end by 0 bases; junction bases not matched to a gene: 8. The CDR3 loop is CATHPGTNQETQYF. Written as DNA, the CDR3 is TGCGCCACCCACCCCGGGACTAACCAAGAGACCCAGTACTTC.

The chain recombines TRBV6-5 with TRBJ2-3; the match to TRBD2 covers 10 bases. Germline lookup yields CDR1 MNHEY and CDR2 SVGAGI. Trimming took 5 bases from V and 5 from J; bases not matched to a gene: 7. This CDR3 region has 15 residues. The CDR3 is CASSKAGGQGDTQYF. CDR3 DNA: TGTGCCAGCAGTAAAGCGGGGGGGCAAGGAGATACGCAGTATTTT.

The rearrangement links TRBV5-1 to TRBJ2-3; 8 positions agree with TRBD2. Trimming removed 4 bases from V and 2 bases from J; junction bases left unmatched: 9. CDR3 length equals 16 residues. From germline, CDR1 is SGHRS and CDR2 YFSETQ. As DNA, the CDR3 is TGCGCCAGCAGCGGCAATAGCGGGGCCCTCACAGATACGCAGTATTTT. This gives the protein CASSGNSGALTDTQYF.